The 7 T cell receptor beta chains in this list originate from one sample, sequenced in a study of shared clonotypes between healthy human individuals. Profiling relied on immunoSEQ multiplex PCR, and the TCRdb table lists in-frame clones only, not all of them. The repertoire holds a few million clones, with around 90% as singletons. Sequenced material: naive CD4+ T cells sorted from blood. Subset indicated: CD45RA+ positively selected. The origin of the receptors is a man aged 18 to 29 in good health.

V usage is TRBV28 and J usage is TRBJ1-6; possibly TRBD1 for D (5 bases). Per germline, CDR1 MDHEN and CDR2 SYDVKM. The CDR3 runs to 15 residues. V gave up 1 base and J gave up 8 bases, with 12 bases separating them. CDR3 loop: CASSLLSGRYSPLHF. The CDR3 bases are TGTGCCAGCAGTTTATTGTCGGGGCGTTATTCACCCCTCCACTTT.

The chain employs TRBV2 and TRBJ1-2; no clear D. Germline V CDR1 and CDR2: SNHLY, FYNNEI. V lost 4 bases and J 7 bases, leaving 19 bases between the germline ends. CDR3 length: 15 residues. The CDR3 region is CASSVEGPTVGGYTF. The CDR3 DNA is TGTGCCAGCAGTGTTGAGGGTCCAACCGTTGGTGGCTACACCTTC.

This clone occurred a few times. V and J are TRBV2 and TRBJ1-5; 7 bases fit TRBD1. The CDR3 runs 14 residues. Germline CDR1 reads SNHLY; CDR2 reads FYNNEI. V lost 5 bases and J lost 5; bases outside the gene matches: 6. CDR3 DNA sequence: TGTGCCAGCAGTAGACAGGGAATGCATCAGCCCCAGCATTTT. As protein: CASSRQGMHQPQHF.

This clone was observed once. The J gene is TRBJ1-1, the V gene TRBV6-1; maybe TRBD1 (5 bases). Deletions cut 2 bases from V and 1 base from J, with 11 bases between. The CDR3 is 15 residues long. The germline CDR1 and CDR2 sequences are MNHNS and SASEGT. CDR3 amino acids: CASSEILRANTEAFF. The DNA for the CDR3 is TGTGCCAGCAGTGAAATTCTCAGGGCGAACACTGAAGCTTTCTTT.

The chain is built from TRBV5-1 and TRBJ2-7; 7 bases align to TRBD2. The V and J ends lost 0 bases and 3 bases, in that order; junction bases with no gene match: 6. From germline, CDR1 is SGHRS and CDR2 YFSETQ. The CDR3 extends over 15 amino acids. The CDR3 loop reads CASSLVPSGNYEQYF. Written as DNA, the CDR3 is TGCGCCAGCAGCTTGGTCCCCAGCGGGAACTACGAGCAGTACTTC.

Here the CDR3 DNA reads TGCGCCAGCAGCATCAACGTACAGGGGGCCGGGGAGCTGTTTTTT. Translation gives CASSINVQGAGELFF. V is TRBV5-1 and J is TRBJ2-2, with 8 bases aligning to TRBD1. Germline CDR1 reads SGHRS; CDR2 reads YFSETQ. With 4 bases clipped from V and 6 bases from J, the junction kept 8 bases outside the gene matches. The length of the CDR3 is 15 residues.

Remarks on this clone: Distinct nucleotide sequences in the sample also encode this CDR3. The CDR3 bases are TGTGCCAGCTCAAGTACGGTTGGGAGCTACGAGCAGTACTTC. Its translation: CASSSTVGSYEQYF. J is TRBJ2-7 and V is TRBV18; TRBD2 might be the D (5 bases). V lost 5 bases and J 3 bases, leaving 14 bases between the germline ends. Germline V lookup: CDR1 KGHSH, CDR2 LQKENI. The CDR3 is 14 amino acids.